Each of the 7 T cell receptor beta chains below was sequenced from the same sample in a study of T-cell memory formation after mild COVID-19. Using its own MiXCR run on the 5' RACE reads, TCRdb lists one record per CDR3 protein. The sample yields about 400,000 distinct CDR3 sequences, 23% seen once. Sequencing used PBMCs or a T cell subset sorted from them (not recorded which). These receptors originate from an adult woman who had mild COVID-19 (a few samples of this study predate the infection). Cell type and time point are not known.

This clonotype occurred a few times. The chain employs TRBV12-3 or TRBV12-4 and TRBJ1-1, with D uncertain. V was clipped by 3 bases and J by 0 bases, with 8 bases between them. The length of the CDR3 is 14 residues. The CDR3 bases are TGTGCCAGCAGTTTGTCCGGGCTGAACACTGAAGCTTTCTTT. This sequence encodes CASSLSGLNTEAFF.

The chain joins TRBV27 to TRBJ1-3; D unclear. The CDR3 is 15 residues long. V lost 3 bases to trimming and J lost 3 bases, with 12 bases between them. Germline V CDR1 and CDR2: MNHEY, SMNVEV (reference sequence). CDR3 protein: CASSFRRHSGNTIYF. The CDR3 DNA follows: TGTGCCAGCAGTTTCCGCAGGCATAGTGGAAACACCATATATTTT.

In nucleotides, the CDR3 is TGTGCCAGCGTTAGAAGACAGATCCAAGAGACCCAGTACTTC. It is translated as CASVRRQIQETQYF. The rearrangement joins TRBV2 to TRBJ2-5; TRBD1 is a possible D gene (5 bases). Germline CDR1 reads SNHLY; CDR2 reads FYNNEI. The CDR3 is 14 amino acids. V lost 8 bases, J lost 1 base, and 14 bases lay in between.

The gene calls are TRBV4-1 and TRBJ2-7, with D hard to call. The germline V and J ends were trimmed by 1 base and 0 bases, with 7 bases remaining between them. Germline values: CDR1 MGHRA, CDR2 YSYEKL. This CDR3 is built from 14 residues. The DNA for the CDR3 is TGCGCCAGCAGCCAAGTCGGCAGCTCCTACGAGCAGTACTTC. Its protein is CASSQVGSSYEQYF.

The rearrangement links TRBV12-5 to TRBJ2-1; no clear D. The V gene's germline CDR1 is LGHNT and CDR2 FRNRAP. Trimming cost V 6 bases and J 4 bases, with 16 bases left between them. The CDR3 loop spans 15 amino acids. CDR3 sequence: CASGSLFARYNEQFF. CDR3 bases: TGTGCTAGTGGCTCGCTATTCGCTCGGTACAATGAGCAGTTCTTC. Looking up the rest from reference TRBV12-5 and TRBJ2-1 gives the full variable domain: DARVTQTPRHKVTEMGQEVTMRCQPILGHNTVFWYRQTMMQGLELLAYFRNRAPLDDSGMPKDRFSAEMPDATLATLKIQPSEPRDSAVYFCASGSLFARYNEQFFGPGTRLTVL.

In this sample, this clonotype turned up a few times. The rearrangement links TRBV24-1 to TRBJ2-1, with 7 positions matching TRBD2. Per germline, CDR1 KGHDR and CDR2 SFDVKD. J was trimmed by 7 bases and V by 6 bases; bases with no gene match: 5. CDR3 length: 13 residues. The CDR3 protein is CATSRAGVNEQFF. The CDR3 DNA sequence: TGTGCCACCAGTCGCGCGGGGGTAAATGAGCAGTTCTTC.

V and J are TRBV5-1 and TRBJ1-1, with D tentatively TRBD1 (5 bases). The V gene's germline CDR1 is SGHRS and CDR2 YFSETQ. The CDR3 spans 14 residues. V was cut by 0 bases and J by 4 bases, with 10 bases left in between. The DNA of the CDR3 is TGCGCCAGCAGCTTGGCCCGGGGGAGCACTGAAGCTTTCTTT. This translates into CASSLARGSTEAFF.